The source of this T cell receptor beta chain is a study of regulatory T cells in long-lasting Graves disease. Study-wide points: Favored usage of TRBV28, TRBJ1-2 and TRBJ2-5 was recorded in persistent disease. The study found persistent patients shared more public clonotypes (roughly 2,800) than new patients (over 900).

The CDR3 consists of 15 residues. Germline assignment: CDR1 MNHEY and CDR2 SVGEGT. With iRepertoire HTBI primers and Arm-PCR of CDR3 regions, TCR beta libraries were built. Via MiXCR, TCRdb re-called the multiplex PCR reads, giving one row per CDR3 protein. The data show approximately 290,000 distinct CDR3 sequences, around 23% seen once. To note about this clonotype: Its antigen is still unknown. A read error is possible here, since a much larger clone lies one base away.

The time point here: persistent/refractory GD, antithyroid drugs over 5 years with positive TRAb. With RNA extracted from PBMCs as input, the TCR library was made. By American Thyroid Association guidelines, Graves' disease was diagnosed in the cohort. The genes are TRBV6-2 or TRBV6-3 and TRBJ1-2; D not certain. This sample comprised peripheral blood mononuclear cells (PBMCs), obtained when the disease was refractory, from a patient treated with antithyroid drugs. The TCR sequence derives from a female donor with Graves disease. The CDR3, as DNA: TGTGCCAGCAGTCACTCGATATCCGGTCACTATGGCTACACCTTC. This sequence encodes CASSHSISGHYGYTF.